Below, one TCR beta chain is given with its context. What it binds is unknown. The germline V gene encodes CDR1 LGHNA and CDR2 YSLEER. Losses at the gene ends were 0 bases for V and 0 bases for J; bases not matched to a gene: 5. CDR3 length: 16 amino acids. Generated by immunoSEQ multiplex PCR, the TCRdb table keeps only in-frame clones and is missing some. The sample shows more than 100,000 clones, 80% to 90% of them seen only once. These data are taken from a study of T cell responses to AZD1222 COVID-19 vaccine. Study-level points and caveats: There were repertoire samples only from the period after the peak T cell response. Seropositive AZD1222 recipients at baseline numbered only 5 to 7. Donors in the cohort were predominantly white British and more often female, and clonal diversity was possibly underestimated.

The starting material was peripheral blood, obtained on day 0 of AZD1222 vaccination. The sequence came from an adult in good health. V is TRBV4-3 and J is TRBJ2-7, with TRBD1 matching 7 bases. CDR3 coding DNA: TGCGCCAGCAGCCAAGAACGGGACAGAATCTCCTACGAGCAGTACTTC. This sequence encodes CASSQERDRISYEQYF.